This TCR beta chain was sequenced during a study of cytomegalovirus exposure and HLA in healthy donors. Study-level information: Early released data had about 80 million unique TCRs, all coming from HLA-typed donors. Findings and caveats of the study: Roughly uniform sequencing depth across donors was assumed, possibly incorrectly.

Germline CDR1 LNHNV, CDR2 YYDKDF (reference sequence). V was clipped by 2 bases and J by 4 bases; unmatched bases: 18. The CDR3 totals 21 residues. PCR involved 60 Vbeta and 13 Jbeta primers. Original processing notes: A later analysis tallied about 80 million unique TCR beta chains, around 11 million of them shared. The assay was immunoSEQ multiplex PCR, and TCRdb's table has in-frame clones only and misses some. That table furnishes V, J and clone size, whereas the DNA furnished D and trimming. The sample includes under 200,000 clones, approximately 71% of them seen just once. In regard to this clone: The antigen remains undetermined.

The chain joins TRBV15 to TRBJ2-5; 14 bases map to TRBD2. The origin of this receptor is a middle-aged man in good health and CMV-seronegative. The sequencing sample was made of PBMCs. The CDR3 region has the DNA TGTGCCACCAGCAGACCCATTGGACTAGCGGGGGGAACATACCAGACAGAGACCCAGTACTTC. It translates to CATSRPIGLAGGTYQTETQYF.